The TCR beta chain under discussion was sequenced for a study of blood T cells in healthy people across ages. This clonotype was detected a few times. No antigen is known for it. Looked up from germline, CDR1 is SGHTA and CDR2 is FQGNSA. With V trimmed by 4 bases and J by 7 bases, 7 bases remained unmatched. The CDR3 extends over 14 amino acids. It was with a sample-barcoded 5' primer and a J-beta primer mix that a second PCR of roughly 7 to 12 cycles was run. The authors tagged each cDNA molecule using a template-switch adaptor with 12 random nucleotides. TCRdb reprocessed the 5' RACE reads via MiXCR and lists one record per CDR3 protein. Here the sample spans hundreds of thousands of distinct CDR3 sequences, about 56% being singletons. Whole-study results and caveats: It was held that diversity estimates obtained from one million T cells represented underestimates.

Donors were healthy Caucasian individuals from Russia aged about 6 to 95. Isolated per sample were at least 7 million PBMCs. Sequenced input: blood. The chain couples TRBV7-2 to TRBJ2-1, with 7 bases that match TRBD1. The clonotype was recovered from a man in his forties or fifties in good health. In DNA, the CDR3 is TGTGCCAGCAGCTACGACAGGGTTGCGAATGAGCAGTTCTTC. It is translated as CASSYDRVANEQFF.